This TCR beta chain stems from a study of blood T cell repertoires in COVID-19. Study details: The samples span acute and convalescent COVID-19 from the United States, Italy and Spain. PBMCs, B-cell-depleted T cells, or T cells provided the cDNA or gDNA that made up the material.

The data were produced by immunoSEQ multiplex PCR, yet TCRdb's version contains in-frame clones alone and is incomplete. The table records about 180,000 clones, around 85% of them present only once. V shed 8 bases, J shed 1 base, and the junction held 3 bases outside the gene matches. CDR1 is ENHRY, CDR2 SYGVKD, per germline. The CDR3 extends over 14 amino acids. The rearrangement links TRBV10-3 to TRBJ2-3; 10 positions match TRBD1. The sample comprised peripheral blood. The TCR comes from a person aged 65 to 79 with COVID-19, enrolled during active disease. CDR3 DNA sequence: TGTGCCATCCATGGGACAGGGGGCACAGATACGCAGTATTTT. Protein product: CAIHGTGGTDTQYF.